This T cell receptor (beta chain) was observed in a study of siplizumab effects on memory and regulatory T cells. Note on this clone: Its specificity is unknown.

Germline V lookup: CDR1 MNHEY, CDR2 SMNVEV (reference sequence). CDR3 length equals 14 residues. Trimming left V 7 bases short and J 4 bases short, with 16 bases between. Regarding the study as a whole: Siplizumab cultures yielded proliferating Tregs whose suppressive function was not confirmed.

Here immunoSEQ multiplex PCR was the method, and the copy in TCRdb shows in-frame clones only, minus some. Among over 85,000 clones listed, roughly 95% were seen once. Sequencing was performed on naive CD4+ T cells sorted from blood. The chain uses TRBV27 and TRBJ1-2; TRBD1 might be the D (5 bases). The TCR was taken from a human donor in good health. The CDR3 DNA is TGTGCCAGCAAGTCTTCAGGGTTTGCCTATGGCTACACCTTC. Its translation: CASKSSGFAYGYTF.